The rows below give T cell receptor beta chains drawn from one sample of a study of cytomegalovirus exposure and HLA in healthy donors. The data were produced by immunoSEQ multiplex PCR, yet TCRdb's version contains in-frame clones alone and is incomplete. The repertoire consists of some 150,000 clones, with 65% to 85% occurring once and the leading ten covering 4.3%. The sequencing input was PBMCs. The receptors derive from a woman aged 40 to 50 in good health and CMV-seropositive. Both conserved end residues are part of each CDR3. Fields, in order: D gene, V gene, clone size, J gene, CDR3 DNA, CDR3 protein. The D gene is left open where the match is weak. The size entry is marked missing in some rows and otherwise reads once, few, many or a size class.

D gene: TRBD1; V gene: TRBV5-6; clone size: .; J gene: TRBJ2-7; CDR3 DNA: TGTGCCAGCAGGCAGACAGGGGGCACGGGCGAGCAGTACTTC; CDR3 protein: CASRQTGGTGEQYF
D gene: .; V gene: TRBV20-1; clone size: .; J gene: TRBJ2-7; CDR3 DNA: TGCAGTGTCTCCCAGGGTTACGAGCAGTACTTC; CDR3 protein: CSVSQGYEQYF
D gene: .; V gene: TRBV14; clone size: .; J gene: TRBJ1-6; CDR3 DNA: TGTGCCAGCAGCTTGGACCCGCCAGGAGGTTCACCCCTCCACTTT; CDR3 protein: CASSLDPPGGSPLHF
D gene: .; V gene: TRBV27; clone size: once; J gene: TRBJ2-1; CDR3 DNA: TGTGCCAGCAGTTTACTGGGGGCCGGGTCCTACAATGAGCAGTTCTTC; CDR3 protein: CASSLLGAGSYNEQFF
D gene: TRBD1; V gene: TRBV6-6; clone size: once; J gene: TRBJ1-4; CDR3 DNA: TGTGCCAGCAGTTTGGACAGGGCGCGCGAAAAACTGTTTTTT; CDR3 protein: CASSLDRAREKLFF
D gene: TRBD2; V gene: TRBV2; clone size: once; J gene: TRBJ2-3; CDR3 DNA: TGTGCCAGCAGCCTGACTAGCGCAGATACGCAGTATTTT; CDR3 protein: CASSLTSADTQYF
D gene: .; V gene: TRBV4-2; clone size: .; J gene: TRBJ2-7; CDR3 DNA: TGTGCCAGCAGCCAAGATCGGGGAAACACCTACGAGCAGTACTTC; CDR3 protein: CASSQDRGNTYEQYF
D gene: TRBD2; V gene: TRBV4-1; clone size: .; J gene: TRBJ2-3; CDR3 DNA: TGCGCCAGCAGCCAACCTAGCGGGGGGGCGGGGGATACGCAGTATTTT; CDR3 protein: CASSQPSGGAGDTQYF
D gene: .; V gene: TRBV6-5; clone size: .; J gene: TRBJ1-2; CDR3 DNA: TGTGCCAGCAGTTCCCCCAGGGGCTATGGCTACACCTTC; CDR3 protein: CASSSPRGYGYTF
D gene: .; V gene: TRBV7-2; clone size: .; J gene: TRBJ2-5; CDR3 DNA: TGTGCCAGCACCTTCTTGGGGCGGGGCGGCGGGGAGACCCAGTACTTC; CDR3 protein: CASTFLGRGGGETQYF
D gene: .; V gene: TRBV27; clone size: few; J gene: TRBJ1-2; CDR3 DNA: TGTGCCAGCAGTAATGGGGGTGGGGGAGGATATGGCTACACCTTC; CDR3 protein: CASSNGGGGGYGYTF
D gene: TRBD2; V gene: TRBV27; clone size: .; J gene: TRBJ2-5; CDR3 DNA: TGTGCCAGCAGTGGAGCGGGAGGAGTCCAAGAGACCCAGTACTTC; CDR3 protein: CASSGAGGVQETQYF
D gene: TRBD2; V gene: TRBV13; clone size: .; J gene: TRBJ2-7; CDR3 DNA: TGTGCCAGCAGCTTAGGGGGGACTAGCGGGACAACTCACGAGCAGTACTTC; CDR3 protein: CASSLGGTSGTTHEQYF
D gene: .; V gene: TRBV7-6; clone size: .; J gene: TRBJ2-1; CDR3 DNA: TGTGCCAGCAGCCCCTCGACTAGCTCCTACAATGAGCAGTTCTTC; CDR3 protein: CASSPSTSSYNEQFF
D gene: .; V gene: TRBV19; clone size: few; J gene: TRBJ1-2; CDR3 DNA: TGTGCCAGTAGTCCCCAGGGGAACTATGGCTACACCTTC; CDR3 protein: CASSPQGNYGYTF
D gene: .; V gene: TRBV7-9; clone size: .; J gene: TRBJ1-1; CDR3 DNA: TGTGCCAGGGCGCGGGGCACTGAAGCTTTCTTT; CDR3 protein: CARARGTEAFF